This T cell receptor beta chain was sequenced during a study of early T cells in non-severe SARS-CoV-2 infection. On the study more broadly: Chains were unpaired, as sequencing was done on bulk RNA from unsorted whole blood.

Study outcomes and limitations: There was a bias toward anti-spike CD8 responses in VDJdb matching, which missed private and CD4 specificities.

Note on this clonotype: Its cognate antigen is unknown.

The length of the CDR3 is 14 residues. Trimming shortened V by 0 bases and J by 5 bases, and 9 bases separated the two germline ends. Germline loops: CDR1 SGDLS, CDR2 YYNGEE. Attachment of unique molecular identifiers was made to individual cDNA molecules. MiXCR was run by TCRdb on the 5' RACE reads, yielding one entry per CDR3 protein. Seen here are almost 85,000 distinct CDR3 sequences, around an eighth observed once, and the top ten hold over 2.5%. The clonotype was recovered from an adult who was a healthcare worker with PCR-confirmed SARS-CoV-2 infection or an uninfected control (not recorded which). V usage is TRBV9 and J usage is TRBJ2-1, with D hard to call. Sequenced: whole blood. The CDR3 loop is CASSVGEIHNEQFF. DNA of the CDR3: TGTGCCAGCAGCGTAGGTGAGATACACAATGAGCAGTTCTTC.